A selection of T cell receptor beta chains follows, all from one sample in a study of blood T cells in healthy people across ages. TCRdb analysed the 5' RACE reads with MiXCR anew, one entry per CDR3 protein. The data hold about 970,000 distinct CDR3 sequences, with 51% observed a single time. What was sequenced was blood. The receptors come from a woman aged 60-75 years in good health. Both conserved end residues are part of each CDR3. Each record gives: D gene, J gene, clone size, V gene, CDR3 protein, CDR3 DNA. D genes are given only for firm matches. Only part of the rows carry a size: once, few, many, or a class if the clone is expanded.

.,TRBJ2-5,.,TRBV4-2,CASSQGPYHETQYF,TGTGCCAGCAGCCAAGGGCCATATCACGAGACCCAGTACTTC
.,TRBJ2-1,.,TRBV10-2,CASSAQNNEQFF,TGCGCCAGCAGTGCACAAAACAATGAGCAGTTCTTC
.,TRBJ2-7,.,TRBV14,CASSQILLSEQYF,TGTGCCAGCAGCCAGATCCTCTTAAGCGAGCAGTACTTC
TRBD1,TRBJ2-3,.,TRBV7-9,CASSRRGTGGSDTQYF,TGTGCCAGCAGCCGTAGAGGGACAGGCGGTTCAGATACGCAGTATTTT
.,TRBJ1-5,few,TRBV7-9,CASSLFTGSSRGQPQHF,TGTGCCAGCAGCTTGTTTACCGGCTCTTCGCGGGGTCAGCCCCAGCATTTT
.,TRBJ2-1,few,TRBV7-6,CASSLGGTSSKEQFF,TGTGCCAGCAGCTTAGGCGGCACTAGCAGCAAGGAGCAGTTCTTC
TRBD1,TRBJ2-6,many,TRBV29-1,CSARGLGANVLTF,TGCAGCGCCAGGGGGCTCGGGGCCAACGTCCTGACTTTC
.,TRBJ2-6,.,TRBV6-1,CASSDRAVGANVLTF,TGTGCCAGCAGTGACCGGGCCGTTGGGGCCAACGTCCTGACTTTC
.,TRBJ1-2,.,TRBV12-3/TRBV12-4,CTSSLAWAANYGYTF,TGTACCAGCAGTTTAGCATGGGCGGCGAACTATGGCTACACCTTC
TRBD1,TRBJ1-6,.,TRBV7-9,CASSLTGGYSPLHF,TGTGCCAGCAGCTTAACAGGGGGCTATTCACCCCTCCACTTT
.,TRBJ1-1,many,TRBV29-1,CSVGGSEAFF,TGCAGCGTAGGGGGAAGTGAAGCTTTCTTT
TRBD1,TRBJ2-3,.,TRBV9,CASSAGQGISDTQYF,TGTGCCAGCAGTGCCGGACAGGGGATTTCAGATACGCAGTATTTT
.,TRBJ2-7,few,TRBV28,CASSTRGRDEQYF,TGTGCCAGCAGCACAAGGGGCCGGGACGAGCAGTACTTC
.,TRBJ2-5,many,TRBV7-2,CASSLAAGWEQYF,TGTGCCAGCAGCTTAGCTGCGGGATGGGAGCAGTACTTC
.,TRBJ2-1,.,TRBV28,CASNHRDNEQFF,TGTGCCAGCAACCACAGGGATAATGAGCAGTTCTTC
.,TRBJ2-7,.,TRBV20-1,CSAPFPGAREQYF,TGCAGTGCCCCCTTTCCCGGGGCGAGGGAGCAGTACTTC
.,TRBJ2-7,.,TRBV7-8,CASTVSGDVYNEQYF,TGTGCCAGCACCGTTTCGGGGGATGTCTACAATGAGCAGTACTTC
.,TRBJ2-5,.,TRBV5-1,CASSTDGSKTQYF,TGCGCCAGCAGCACTGATGGGTCGAAGACCCAGTACTTC
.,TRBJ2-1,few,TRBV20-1,CSATGPRGAAYNEQFF,TGCAGTGCTACCGGCCCCCGGGGGGCTGCCTACAATGAGCAGTTCTTC
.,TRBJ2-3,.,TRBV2,CASSEGGTEIRGYSTDTQYF,TGTGCCAGCAGTGAAGGGGGTACCGAAATAAGGGGGTATAGCACAGATACGCAGTATTTT
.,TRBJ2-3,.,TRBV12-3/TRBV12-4,CASSVDGGADTQYF,TGTGCCAGCAGCGTGGACGGCGGGGCAGATACGCAGTATTTT
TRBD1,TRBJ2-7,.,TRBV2,CASSARTGAYEQYF,TGTGCCAGCAGTGCGAGGACAGGGGCCTACGAGCAGTACTTC
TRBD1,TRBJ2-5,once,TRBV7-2,CASSRNQGALGETQYF,TGTGCCAGCAGCCGAAACCAGGGGGCTCTAGGGGAGACCCAGTACTTC
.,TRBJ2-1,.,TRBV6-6,CASSYSITGDHNEQFF,TGTGCCAGCAGTTACTCAATCACGGGAGACCACAATGAGCAGTTCTTC
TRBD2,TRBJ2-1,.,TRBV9,CASSPLLAGGHDEQFF,TGTGCCAGCAGCCCTTTACTAGCGGGGGGGCATGATGAGCAGTTCTTC
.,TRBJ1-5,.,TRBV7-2,CASSQRRGDNQPQHF,TGTGCCAGCAGCCAAAGAAGGGGGGACAATCAACCCCAGCATTTT
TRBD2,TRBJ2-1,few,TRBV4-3,CASSQDSRTSGRGEQFF,TGCGCCAGCAGCCAAGATTCCAGGACTAGCGGGAGGGGTGAGCAGTTCTTC
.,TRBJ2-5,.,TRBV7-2,CASSLSRRGAQETQYF,TGTGCCAGCAGCTTAAGTAGGAGGGGGGCCCAAGAGACCCAGTACTTC
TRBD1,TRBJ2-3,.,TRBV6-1,CASSVDRVGTDTQYF,TGTGCCAGCAGTGTGGACAGGGTTGGAACAGATACGCAGTATTTT
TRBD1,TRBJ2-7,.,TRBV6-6,CAASRQGVRETLYF,TGTGCCGCCAGCCGACAGGGGGTGAGAGAGACCCTGTACTTC
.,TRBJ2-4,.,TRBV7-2,CASSPPSELAKNIQYF,TGTGCCAGCAGCCCACCATCGGAGCTAGCCAAAAACATTCAGTACTTC
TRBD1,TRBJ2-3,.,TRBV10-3,CAISERTGGAGDTQYF,TGTGCCATCAGTGAGCGGACAGGGGGCGCGGGGGATACGCAGTATTTT
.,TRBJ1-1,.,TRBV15,CATSREAVGNTEAFF,TGTGCCACCAGCAGAGAGGCAGTCGGGAACACTGAAGCTTTCTTT
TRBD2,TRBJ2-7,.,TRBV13,CATGLAGVRSHEQYF,TGTGCCACCGGACTAGCGGGAGTCAGGTCCCACGAGCAGTACTTC
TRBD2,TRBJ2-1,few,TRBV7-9,CASSLVGTSGRNEQFF,TGTGCCAGCAGCTTAGTTGGGACTAGCGGGAGAAATGAGCAGTTCTTC
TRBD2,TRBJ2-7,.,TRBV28,CASSFNAGGRPMDYEQYF,TGTGCCAGCAGTTTCAATGCGGGGGGCCGGCCTATGGACTACGAGCAGTACTTC